The clone carrying this T cell receptor (beta chain) was counted only a few times. Its antigen is not known. This sample was taken from a study of T-cell memory formation after mild COVID-19. Overall study results and limits: Detection of some responders pre-infection suggested pre-existing cross-reactive memory T cells participated. Clones shrinking from day 15 to 85 showed even CD4/CD8 mixes; later expanders tilted CD4+.

In germline, CDR1 is SGDLS, CDR2 YYNGEE. With 0 bases removed from V and 1 base from J, the gap between germline ends came to 10 bases. The CDR3 is 16 residues long. Researchers used 5'RACE with constant-segment primers to make TCR alpha and TCR beta cDNA libraries that carry sample barcodes and UMIs. TCRdb reprocessed the 5' RACE reads via MiXCR and lists one record per CDR3 protein. The sample holds some 310,000 distinct CDR3 sequences, roughly 19% seen once. The J gene is TRBJ2-2, the V gene TRBV9; D might be TRBD2 (5 bases). The origin of this receptor is a man aged 18-30 years who had mild COVID-19 (a few samples of this study predate the infection). Cell type and time point are not known. The material sequenced was PBMCs or a T cell subset sorted from them (not recorded which). CDR3 loop: CASSVDGGGNTGELFF. The CDR3, as DNA: TGTGCCAGCAGCGTAGATGGAGGAGGGAACACCGGGGAGCTGTTTTTT.